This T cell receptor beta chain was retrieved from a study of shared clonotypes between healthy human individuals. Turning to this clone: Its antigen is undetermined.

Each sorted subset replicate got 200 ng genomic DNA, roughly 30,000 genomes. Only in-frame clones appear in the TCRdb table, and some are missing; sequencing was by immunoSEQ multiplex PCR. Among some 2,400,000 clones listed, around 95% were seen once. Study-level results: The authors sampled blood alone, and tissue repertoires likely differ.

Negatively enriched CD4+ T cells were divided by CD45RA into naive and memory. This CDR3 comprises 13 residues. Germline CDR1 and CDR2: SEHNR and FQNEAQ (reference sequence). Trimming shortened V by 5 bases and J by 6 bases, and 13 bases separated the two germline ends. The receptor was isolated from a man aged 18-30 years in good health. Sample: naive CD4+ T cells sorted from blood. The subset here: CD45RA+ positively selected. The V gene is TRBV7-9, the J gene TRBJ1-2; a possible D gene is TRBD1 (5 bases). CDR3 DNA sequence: TGTGCCAGCAGCCCCCGGTCGGGGGATGGCTACACCTTC. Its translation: CASSPRSGDGYTF.